This is a list of T cell receptor beta chains from one sample in a study of blood T cell repertoires in COVID-19. Repertoires were generated with immunoSEQ multiplex PCR, while TCRdb's copy carries only in-frame clones and drops some. The sample holds roughly 200,000 clones, approximately 86% seen once. Sequencing was performed on PBMCs or T cells enriched from blood (not recorded which). The receptor source for this set is a man between 18 and 29 years old with acute COVID-19. The conserved cysteine and the conserved F or W are not part of the CDR3 here.

j_gene,v_gene,CDR3aa
TRBJ2-2,TRBV4-1,ASRGGDLELF
TRBJ1-1,TRBV29-1,SGDRSTQVSTEAF
TRBJ1-1,TRBV12-3/TRBV12-4,ATQGATEAF
TRBJ1-4,TRBV27,ASRTRSWEKLF
TRBJ2-7,TRBV12-3/TRBV12-4,ASSFGSTGEQY
TRBJ1-6,TRBV4-3,ASSQDRGGNSPLH
TRBJ1-1,TRBV25-1,GTGLNTEAF
TRBJ2-1,TRBV2,ASRISGSSYNEQF
TRBJ2-7,TRBV5-1,ASSLGSGGTGGIYEQY
TRBJ1-1,TRBV29-1,SVQGQGTMNTEAF
TRBJ2-3,TRBV14,ASSQDPVTDTQY
TRBJ2-7,TRBV4-3,ASSQDRQAMLYEQY
TRBJ2-6,TRBV4-2,ASSPGDSGANVLT
TRBJ2-7,TRBV5-1,ASSLDSYYEQY
TRBJ1-5,TRBV30,AWSRTGRNQPQH